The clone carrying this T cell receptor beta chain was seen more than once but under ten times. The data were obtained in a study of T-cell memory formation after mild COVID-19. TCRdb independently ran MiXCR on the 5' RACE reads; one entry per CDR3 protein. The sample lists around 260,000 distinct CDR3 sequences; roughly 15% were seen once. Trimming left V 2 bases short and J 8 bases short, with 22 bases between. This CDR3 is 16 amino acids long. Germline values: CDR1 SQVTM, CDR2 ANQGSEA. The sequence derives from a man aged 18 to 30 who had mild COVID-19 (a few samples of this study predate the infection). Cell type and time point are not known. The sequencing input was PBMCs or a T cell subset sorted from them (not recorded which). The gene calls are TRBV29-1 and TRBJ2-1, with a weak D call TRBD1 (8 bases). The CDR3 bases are TGCAGCGTTGAACCCGGATCACAGGGGGAGGGTGATGAGCAGTTCTTC. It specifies CSVEPGSQGEGDEQFF.